This T cell receptor (beta chain) was recovered during a study of cytomegalovirus exposure and HLA in healthy donors. Turning to this clone: Its antigen is as yet unknown.

PCR used 60 Vbeta primers and 13 Jbeta primers. The repertoire was sequenced with immunoSEQ multiplex PCR; TCRdb's copy has only in-frame clones and lacks some. The ten most abundant clones cover 6.1% of a sample with 40,000 to 55,000 clones. Notes on the study in general: Fewer N-insertions (relative to the roughly 660-donor mean) were reportedly seen in an Asian-associated ancestry cluster in a later analysis.

Trimming cost V 5 bases and J 0 bases, with 9 bases left between them. Germline loops: CDR1 SGHRS, CDR2 YFSETQ. The CDR3 length is 14 residues. Sequenced input: PBMCs. V gene TRBV5-1 combines with J gene TRBJ2-4; perhaps TRBD1 as D (5 bases). This clonotype was obtained from a male donor in good health and CMV-seropositive. This CDR3 reads CASRDRVAKNIQYF. CDR3 sequence (DNA): TGCGCCAGCAGAGACAGAGTAGCCAAAAACATTCAGTACTTC.